This T cell receptor beta chain was identified during a study of early T cells in non-severe SARS-CoV-2 infection. Study-wide context: Chains were unpaired, as sequencing was done on bulk RNA from unsorted whole blood. Study-level points and caveats: VDJdb matching favored anti-spike CD8 responses, missing private and CD4 specificities.

V was pared by 8 bases and J by 0 bases, with 4 bases between. The germline V gene has CDR1 WSHSY and CDR2 SAAADI. The CDR3 has 12 residues. This clonotype was seen a handful of times. Its target is not known. The TCR library protocol was used to attach unique molecular identifiers. These identifiers were attached to individual cDNA molecules. TCRdb re-called the 5' RACE reads with MiXCR, one entry per CDR3 protein. The sample shows nearly 95,000 distinct CDR3 sequences, approximately 17% of them seen only once. V and J are TRBV10-2 and TRBJ2-2; unclear D gene. This clonotype originated in an adult who was a healthcare worker with PCR-confirmed SARS-CoV-2 infection or an uninfected control (not recorded which). The sample consisted of whole blood, taken at baseline. The CDR3 loop is CASGPNTGELFF. CDR3 in DNA: TGCGCCAGCGGCCCGAACACCGGGGAGCTGTTTTTT.